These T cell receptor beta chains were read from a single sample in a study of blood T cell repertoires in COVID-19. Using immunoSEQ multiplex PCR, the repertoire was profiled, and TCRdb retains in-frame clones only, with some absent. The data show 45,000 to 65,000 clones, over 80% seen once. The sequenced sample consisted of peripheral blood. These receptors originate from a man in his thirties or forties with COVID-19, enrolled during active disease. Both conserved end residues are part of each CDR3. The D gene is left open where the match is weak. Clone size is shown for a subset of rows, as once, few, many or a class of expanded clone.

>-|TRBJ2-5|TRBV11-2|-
CASSSLGETQYF
TGTGCCAGCAGCTCCCTAGGAGAGACCCAGTACTTC
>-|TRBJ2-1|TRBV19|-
CATGTASNEQFF
TGTGCCACGGGGACTGCGAGCAATGAGCAGTTCTTC
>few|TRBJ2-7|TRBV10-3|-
CASSEGTPSYEQYF
TGTGCCAGCTCGGAAGGGACACCTTCCTACGAGCAGTACTTC
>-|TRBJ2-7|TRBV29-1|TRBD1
CSVEDPTGTSYEQYF
TGCAGCGTTGAAGATCCGACAGGGACCTCCTACGAGCAGTACTTC
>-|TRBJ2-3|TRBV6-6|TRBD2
CASSLRAGVGADTQYF
TGTGCCAGCAGTTTGCGGGCGGGAGTAGGGGCAGATACGCAGTATTTT
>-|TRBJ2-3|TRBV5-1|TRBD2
CASSFSASGSSDTQYF
TGCGCCAGCAGCTTCTCGGCTAGCGGGAGTTCAGATACGCAGTATTTT
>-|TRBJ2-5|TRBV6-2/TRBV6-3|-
CASSYILSFGETQYF
TGTGCCAGCAGTTACATACTGAGTTTCGGGGAGACCCAGTACTTC
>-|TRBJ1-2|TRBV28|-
CASSFRQSRGYTF
TGTGCCAGCAGTTTCAGACAGTCGCGCGGCTACACCTTC
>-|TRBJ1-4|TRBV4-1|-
CASSRRSASNEKLFF
TGCGCCAGCAGCCGACGGAGCGCTTCTAATGAAAAACTGTTTTTT
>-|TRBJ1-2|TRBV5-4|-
CASSSSGEPLYGYTF
TGTGCCAGCAGCTCATCAGGGGAACCCCTCTATGGCTACACCTTC
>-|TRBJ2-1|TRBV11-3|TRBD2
CASSLSRLAGWNEQFF
TGTGCCAGCAGCTTATCTAGACTAGCGGGATGGAATGAGCAGTTCTTC
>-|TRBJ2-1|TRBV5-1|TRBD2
CASSLRLAGGPGDEQFF
TGCGCCAGCAGCTTGAGGCTAGCGGGAGGGCCAGGGGATGAGCAGTTCTTC
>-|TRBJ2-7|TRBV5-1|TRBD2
CASRVTSGSYEQYF
TGCGCCAGCAGGGTCACTAGCGGCTCCTACGAGCAGTACTTC
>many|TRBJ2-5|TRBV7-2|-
CASSLSGNQETQYF
TGTGCCAGCAGCTTAAGCGGAAACCAAGAGACCCAGTACTTC
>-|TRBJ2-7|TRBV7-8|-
CASSVKAEQYF
TGTGCCAGCAGCGTAAAAGCCGAGCAGTACTTC
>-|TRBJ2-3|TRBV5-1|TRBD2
CASSFGLVGDTDTQYF
TGCGCCAGCAGCTTTGGACTAGTAGGGGACACAGATACGCAGTATTTT
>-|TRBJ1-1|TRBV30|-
CAWRRDTSNTEAFF
TGTGCCTGGAGAAGGGACACTTCGAACACTGAAGCTTTCTTT
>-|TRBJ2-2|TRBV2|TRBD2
CASSEGLAAGELFF
TGTGCCAGCAGTGAGGGACTAGCGGCCGGGGAGCTGTTTTTT